This T cell receptor (beta chain) was recorded in a study of vaccination effects on CD4 cells after COVID-19. About the study: Wells each received 1.5 million to 2.5 million PBMC, cultured with about 9.3 IU/ml IL-2 and about 9.3 ug/ml peptides.

Around day 10 of culture, CD4+ T cells were separated out. The CDR3 length is 12 residues. Germline CDR1 is KGHDR and CDR2 is SFDVKD. The germline V and J ends were trimmed by 4 bases and 9 bases, with 11 bases remaining between them. The assay was immunoSEQ multiplex PCR, and TCRdb's table has in-frame clones only and misses some. The data hold 35,000 to 40,000 clones, with under 85% observed a single time. With respect to this clone: As yet, its antigen is unknown.

J is TRBJ2-5 and V is TRBV24-1; D may be TRBD1 or TRBD2 (5 bases each). The sequences come from CD4+ T cells from PBMCs cultured without peptide, collected before COVID-19 vaccination. The source is a human donor who received a COVID-19 vaccine. DNA for the CDR3: TGTGCCACCAGTGAGGGACCTAGGCCCCAGTACTTC. This encodes CATSEGPRPQYF.